This T cell receptor beta chain emerged from a study of beta chain features in type 1 diabetes. All of the sorted populations showed purity greater than 95%. cDNA synthesis used the whole RNA isolate, giving expressed TCRB sequences. Some clones are missing from TCRdb's copy, which holds only in-frame ones; the method was immunoSEQ multiplex PCR. Found here are hundreds of thousands of clones, around 13% of them singletons; the top ten hold under 0.04%. Germline trimming cut 5 bases from V and 5 bases from J; bases unmatched to any gene: 5. CDR3 length equals 13 residues. Germline V gene lookup returns CDR1 SGHVS and CDR2 FQNEAQ.

The rearrangement uses TRBV7-8 and TRBJ2-5, with 7 positions matching TRBD2. Source material: naive CD4+ T cells from blood. This sequence was found in a man aged 25 to 40 in good health. CDR3 DNA sequence: TGTGCCAGCAGCCGACGGGAGGAGGAGACCCAGTACTTC. Translating it yields CASSRREEETQYF.